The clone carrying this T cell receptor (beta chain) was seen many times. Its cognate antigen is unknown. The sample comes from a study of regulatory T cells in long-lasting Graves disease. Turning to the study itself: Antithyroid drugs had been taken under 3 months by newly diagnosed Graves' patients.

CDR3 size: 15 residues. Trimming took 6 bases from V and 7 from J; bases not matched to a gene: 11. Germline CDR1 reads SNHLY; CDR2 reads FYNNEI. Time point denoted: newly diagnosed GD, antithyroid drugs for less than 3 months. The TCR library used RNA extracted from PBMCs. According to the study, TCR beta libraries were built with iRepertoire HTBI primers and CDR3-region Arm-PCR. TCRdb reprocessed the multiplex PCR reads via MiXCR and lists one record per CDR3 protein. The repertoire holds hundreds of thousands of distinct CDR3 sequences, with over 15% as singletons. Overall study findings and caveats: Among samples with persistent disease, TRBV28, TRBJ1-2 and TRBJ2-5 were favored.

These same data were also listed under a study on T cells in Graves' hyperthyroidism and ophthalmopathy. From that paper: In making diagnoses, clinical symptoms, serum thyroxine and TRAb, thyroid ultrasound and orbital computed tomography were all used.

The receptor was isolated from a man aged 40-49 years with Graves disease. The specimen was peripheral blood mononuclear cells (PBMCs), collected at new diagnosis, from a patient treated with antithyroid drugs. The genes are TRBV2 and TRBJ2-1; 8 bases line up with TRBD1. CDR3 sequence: CASRPLGDRSNEQFF. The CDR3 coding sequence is TGTGCCAGCAGACCCCTTGGGGACAGGAGTAATGAGCAGTTCTTC.